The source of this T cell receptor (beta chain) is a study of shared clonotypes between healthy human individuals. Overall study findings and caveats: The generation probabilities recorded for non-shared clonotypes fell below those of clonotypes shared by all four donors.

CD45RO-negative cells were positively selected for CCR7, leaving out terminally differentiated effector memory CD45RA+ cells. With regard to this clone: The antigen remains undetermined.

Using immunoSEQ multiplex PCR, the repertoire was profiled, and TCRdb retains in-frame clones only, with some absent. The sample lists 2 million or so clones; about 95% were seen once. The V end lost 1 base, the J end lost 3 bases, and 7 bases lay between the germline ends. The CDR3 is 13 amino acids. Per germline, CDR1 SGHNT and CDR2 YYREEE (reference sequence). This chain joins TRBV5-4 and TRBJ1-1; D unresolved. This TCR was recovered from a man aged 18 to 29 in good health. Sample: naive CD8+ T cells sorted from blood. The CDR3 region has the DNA TGTGCCAGCAGCTTGCCGGGTTACACTGAAGCTTTCTTT. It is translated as CASSLPGYTEAFF.